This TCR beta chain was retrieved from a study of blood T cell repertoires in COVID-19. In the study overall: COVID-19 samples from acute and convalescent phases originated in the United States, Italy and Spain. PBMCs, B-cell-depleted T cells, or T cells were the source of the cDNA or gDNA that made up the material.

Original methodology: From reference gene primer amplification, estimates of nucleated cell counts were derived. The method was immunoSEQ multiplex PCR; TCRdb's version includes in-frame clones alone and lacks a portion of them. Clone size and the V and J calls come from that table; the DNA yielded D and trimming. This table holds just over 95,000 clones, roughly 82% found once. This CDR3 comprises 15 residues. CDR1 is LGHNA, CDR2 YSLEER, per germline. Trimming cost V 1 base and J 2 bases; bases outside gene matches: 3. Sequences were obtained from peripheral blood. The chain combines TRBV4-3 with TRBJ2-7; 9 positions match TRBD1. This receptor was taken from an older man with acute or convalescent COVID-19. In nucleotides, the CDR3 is TGCGCCAGCAGCCAAGGGACAGGGGAAACCTACGAGCAGTACTTC. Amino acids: CASSQGTGETYEQYF.